This TCR beta chain came from a study of blood T cell repertoires in COVID-19. This clone was picked up one time. As processed by the authors: Reference gene primers were amplified, and this amplification served to estimate nucleated cell counts. Data came from immunoSEQ multiplex PCR; TCRdb stores just in-frame clones and leaves some out. Clone size and V and J calls were adopted from that table, with D and trimming inferred from the DNA. The data contain some 110,000 clones, around nine tenths of them singletons. Patients at the Seattle site were enrolled during active infection and followed longitudinally. Sequencing used peripheral blood. The TCR originated in a man aged 50-60 years with COVID-19, enrolled during active disease.

The CDR3 here is CASSLAGSYNEQFF. The CDR3 DNA sequence: TGTGCCAGCAGCCTAGCCGGCTCCTACAATGAGCAGTTCTTC. The chain couples TRBV6-6 to TRBJ2-1; D may be TRBD2 (5 bases). Between the trimmed V and J ends, which lost 6 bases and 0 bases, there was a span of 9 bases. The CDR3 has 14 amino acids. Germline values: CDR1 MNHNY, CDR2 SVGAGI (reference sequence).